The source of this T cell receptor beta chain is a study of CD8 T cells in Susac syndrome. The RNA input was roughly 0.45 to 1 ug, and it was reverse transcribed with random hexamers. TCRdb re-derived calls from the immunoSEQ multiplex PCR reads in MiXCR, one entry per CDR3 protein. Among some 300,000 distinct CDR3 sequences listed, approximately 90% were seen once. This CDR3 has 14 residues. The V end was cut by 0 bases, the J end by 2 bases, with 10 bases between. The germline V gene has CDR1 DFQATT and CDR2 SNEGSKA (reference sequence). The clonotype was recovered from a human donor with multiple sclerosis. The V call is TRBV20-1, the J call TRBJ2-5, with D tentatively TRBD1 or TRBD2 (5 bases each). Input material: CD8+ T cells from PBMCs. The CDR3 nucleotides read TGCAGTGCTAGAGATGGGGGTTGGCAAGAGACCCAGTACTTC. This gives the protein CSARDGGWQETQYF.